These 8 T cell receptor beta chains originate from one sample sequenced in a study of blood T cell repertoires in COVID-19. Generated by immunoSEQ multiplex PCR, the TCRdb table keeps only in-frame clones and is missing some. There are about 220,000 clones in the sample; 82% occur only once, and 4.7% lies in the top ten. The sample was peripheral blood. The receptors derive from a woman in her 70s with acute or convalescent COVID-19.

This clone was counted once. The chain combines TRBV2 with TRBJ2-5; TRBD2 aligns across 11 bases. This CDR3 comprises 15 residues. Germline CDR1 SNHLY, CDR2 FYNNEI. With 3 bases clipped from V and 6 bases from J, the junction kept 6 bases outside the gene matches. This CDR3 is CASSEVSGGAKTQYF. CDR3 in DNA: TGTGCCAGCAGTGAGGTTAGCGGGGGGGCGAAGACCCAGTACTTC. Full variable domain (missing parts from reference TRBV2 and TRBJ2-5): EPEVTQTPSHQVTQMGQEVILRCVPISNHLYFYWYRQILGQKVEFLVSFYNNEISEKSEIFDDQFSVERPDGSNFTLKIRSTKLEDSAMYFCASSEVSGGAKTQYFGPGTRLLVL.

The gene calls are TRBV6-2 or TRBV6-3 and TRBJ1-2; D unclear. Germline V gene data show CDR1 as MNHEY and CDR2 as SVGEGT. This CDR3 has 13 amino acids. V shed 0 bases and J shed 5 bases, with 7 bases lying between them. The CDR3 sequence: CASSYSAGYGYTF. CDR3 nucleotides: TGTGCCAGCAGTTACTCGGCGGGGTATGGCTACACCTTC.

This clone was seen a few times. The rearrangement joins TRBV3-1 (or the pseudogene TRBV3-2) to TRBJ1-1, with no clear D. The CDR3 contains 13 residues. The V gene lost 0 bases and the J gene lost 11 bases, with 13 bases spanning the gap. The germline V gene encodes CDR1 LGHDT and CDR2 YNNKEL (reference sequence). CDR3 coding DNA: TGTGCCAGCAGCCAAGATTTGGTTGGGCAGGCTTTCTTT. This encodes CASSQDLVGQAFF.

The chain joins TRBV2 to TRBJ2-7; D perhaps matches TRBD1 (6 bases). The CDR3 has 14 residues. The V end lost 5 bases, the J end lost 3 bases, and 14 bases lay between the germline ends. Germline V lookup: CDR1 SNHLY, CDR2 FYNNEI. CDR3 sequence (DNA): TGTGCCAGCAGTCAGTGGACAGACCTCTACGAGCAGTACTTC. Protein: CASSQWTDLYEQYF.

The DNA of the CDR3 is TGTGCCAGCAGCCAAGATGGACAGGGGGCTAATGAAAAACTGTTTTTT. Translating it yields CASSQDGQGANEKLFF. The V gene is TRBV4-2, the J gene TRBJ1-4, with 10 bases matching TRBD1. The germline V gene has CDR1 LGHNA and CDR2 YNFKEQ. The CDR3 spans 16 residues. Trimming removed 0 bases from V and 3 bases from J; junction bases left unmatched: 1.

The chain joins TRBV7-9 to TRBJ1-6, with 8 bases that match TRBD1. After removal of 5 bases from V and 4 bases from J, the junction contained 7 bases not matched to a gene. CDR3 size: 16 residues. Germline assignment: CDR1 SEHNR and CDR2 FQNEAQ (reference sequence). CDR3 amino acids: CASSPSGGGYNSPLHF. The CDR3 DNA reads TGTGCCAGCAGCCCATCAGGGGGCGGGTATAATTCACCCCTCCACTTT. Filled out from reference TRBV7-9 and TRBJ1-6, the complete variable domain reads DTGVSQNPRHKITKRGQNVTFRCDPISEHNRLYWYRQTLGQGPEFLTYFQNEAQLEKSRLLSDRFSAERPKGSFSTLEIQRTEQGDSAMYLCASSPSGGGYNSPLHFGNGTRLTVT.

The J gene is TRBJ2-1, the V gene TRBV7-2; 7 bases align to TRBD1. This CDR3 is 18 amino acids long. CDR1 is SGHTA, CDR2 FQGNSA, per germline. The V gene end was trimmed by 1 base and the J gene end by 0 bases; junction bases not matched to a gene: 9. DNA for the CDR3: TGTGCCAGCAGCTTAGTAGGGACAGATATACTCTCCTACAATGAGCAGTTCTTC. It specifies CASSLVGTDILSYNEQFF.

The chain combines TRBV5-6 with TRBJ2-3; TRBD2 matches 8 bases. CDR1 and CDR2 (germline): SGHDT, YYEEEE. This CDR3 has 15 amino acids. Unmatched junction bases numbered 6, after V lost 4 bases and J lost 2 bases. The CDR3 DNA sequence: TGTGCCAGCAGCAACGGGGGGGCCTTCACAGATACGCAGTATTTT. The encoded protein is CASSNGGAFTDTQYF.